This T cell receptor (beta chain) was documented in a study of blood T cell repertoires in COVID-19. Generated by immunoSEQ multiplex PCR, the TCRdb table keeps only in-frame clones and is missing some. Of 50,000 to 75,000 clones in the sample, 70% to 85% were seen once. The clonotype originates from a woman older than 75 with active or convalescent COVID-19. The sequencing sample was made of peripheral blood.

The CDR3 DNA follows: TGTGCCAGCAGTGTAGTTAATAGCGGGGGGGCCTACAATGAGCAGTTCTTC. It encodes CASSVVNSGGAYNEQFF. This sequence joins TRBV6-1 and TRBJ2-1; 11 positions agree with TRBD2. The germline gives CDR1 MNHNS, CDR2 SASEGT. The CDR3 is 17 amino acids. The ends lost 4 bases at V and 2 bases at J; junction bases unmatched: 7.